The 15 T cell receptor beta chains presented below share a single source sample, sequenced in a study of T cell clonotyping in hematopoietic cell transplantation. Sequencing was performed with immunoSEQ multiplex PCR; in TCRdb, only in-frame clones are kept and a portion is missing. The repertoire consists of about 16,000 clones, with about two thirds occurring once and the leading ten covering roughly a tenth. The material sequenced was peripheral blood mononuclear cells. The source of these receptors is a woman between 55 and 75 years old in good health. Some clones in this sample may be carry-over from other donors' samples.

V usage is TRBV30 and J usage is TRBJ1-5, with D hard to call. The CDR3 is made up of 15 amino acids. V was cut by 1 base and J by 5 bases, with 15 bases left in between. Germline lookup yields CDR1 GTSNPN and CDR2 SVGIG (reference sequence). Here the CDR3 reads CAWSAKTPGHQPQHF. The CDR3 DNA follows: TGTGCCTGGAGTGCAAAGACCCCCGGACATCAGCCCCAGCATTTT.

The CDR3 DNA reads TGTGCCATCAGTGAACAGGGGCCAACTAATGAAAAACTGTTTTTT. It encodes CAISEQGPTNEKLFF. The chain joins TRBV10-3 to TRBJ1-4; 7 bases are a match to TRBD1. Germline V gives CDR1 ENHRY, CDR2 SYGVKD. CDR3 length: 15 amino acids. The V segment lost 3 bases and the J segment 0 bases; nucleotides outside the gene matches: 1.

This clone was detected only once. This chain connects TRBV4-1 to TRBJ2-7, with TRBD2 as a possible D gene (6 bases). Trimming cost V 5 bases and J 1 base, with 9 bases left between them. Germline values: CDR1 MGHRA, CDR2 YSYEKL. The CDR3 runs 13 residues. CDR3 sequence reads: CASSSGTSYEQYF. The CDR3 DNA reads TGCGCCAGCAGCTCCGGGACTTCCTACGAGCAGTACTTC.

For the CDR3, the DNA is TGCGCCAGCAGCTTGATATCTCGGGACACTGAAGCTTTCTTT. Protein: CASSLISRDTEAFF. The chain couples TRBV5-1 to TRBJ1-1; no clear D gene. The V end lost 1 base, the J end lost 3 bases, and 10 bases lay between the germline ends. The CDR3 runs 14 residues. Germline-derived CDR1 and CDR2 are SGHRS and YFSETQ.

The rearrangement uses TRBV23-1 and TRBJ1-1; 7 bases line up with TRBD1. TRBV23-1 is classed as an ORF, of uncertain function. J gave up 1 base and V 6 bases, and 8 bases lay outside the gene matches. This CDR3 has 15 residues. The CDR3 protein is CASRSIRGGNTEAFF. The DNA for the CDR3 is TGCGCCAGCAGATCAATCAGGGGGGGGAACACTGAAGCTTTCTTT.

This clone was seen a handful of times. This chain uses TRBV5-1 with TRBJ1-6; 9 bases align to TRBD1. This CDR3 is 15 amino acids long. The V segment lost 4 bases and the J segment 7 bases; nucleotides outside the gene matches: 6. CDR1 is SGHRS, CDR2 YFSETQ, per germline. The CDR3: CASSTQQGANSPLHF. Here the CDR3 DNA reads TGCGCCAGCAGCACCCAACAGGGGGCCAATTCACCCCTCCACTTT. Filled out from reference TRBV5-1 and TRBJ1-6, the complete variable domain reads KAGVTQTPRYLIKTRGQQVTLSCSPISGHRSVSWYQQTPGQGLQFLFEYFSETQRNKGNFPGRFSGRQFSNSRSEMNVSTLELGDSALYLCASSTQQGANSPLHFGNGTRLTVT.

In nucleotides, the CDR3 is TGTGCCATGATAGCGGGGGGCGGCGGATGGGAGACCCAGTACTTC. Protein: CAMIAGGGGWETQYF. The gene calls are TRBV30 and TRBJ2-5; TRBD2 aligns across 10 bases. The CDR3 contains 15 residues. V was pared by 8 bases and J by 5 bases, with 14 bases of the junction left unmatched. Looked up from germline, CDR1 is GTSNPN and CDR2 is SVGIG (reference sequence).

In its sample, this clone was seen a few times. V is TRBV2 and J is TRBJ2-2; 14 bases are shared with TRBD2. CDR1 and CDR2 (germline): SNHLY, FYNNEI. V trimming: 6 bases; J trimming: 6 bases; junction bases outside the gene matches: 3. This CDR3 has 15 residues. The CDR3 is CASRRTSGRSGELFF. The CDR3 DNA follows: TGTGCCAGCAGGAGGACTAGCGGGAGGTCCGGGGAGCTGTTTTTT.

Only a few counts were recorded for this clone. CDR3: CASSAGQGIEGYTF. The CDR3 DNA is TGTGCCAGCAGCGCGGGACAGGGCATAGAGGGCTACACCTTC. The chain couples TRBV9 to TRBJ1-2; 9 bases match TRBD1. Unmatched junction bases numbered 8, after V lost 3 bases and J lost 8 bases. The CDR3 extends over 14 amino acids. Germline V CDR1 and CDR2: SGDLS, YYNGEE.

The rearrangement uses TRBV28 and TRBJ1-2; D uncertain. The V gene lost 2 bases and the J gene lost 0 bases, with 10 bases spanning the gap. Germline CDR1 and CDR2: MDHEN and SYDVKM. The CDR3 sequence is 15 residues long. The CDR3 region is CASSLDQRANYGYTF. CDR3 nucleotide sequence: TGTGCCAGCAGTTTAGATCAACGGGCTAACTATGGCTACACCTTC.

J is TRBJ1-2 and V is TRBV30, with D perhaps TRBD1 (6 bases). Trimming shortened V by 7 bases and J by 3 bases, and 12 bases separated the two germline ends. CDR3 size: 12 residues. Looked up from germline, CDR1 is GTSNPN and CDR2 is SVGIG (reference sequence). CDR3 loop: CALDREYYGYTF. CDR3 sequence (DNA): TGTGCCTTGGACAGAGAATACTATGGCTACACCTTC.

The gene calls are TRBV5-1 and TRBJ2-2, with 8 bases aligning to TRBD2. The CDR3 is made up of 16 amino acids. V lost 0 bases to trimming and J lost 5 bases; unmatched junction nucleotides: 6. In germline, CDR1 is SGHRS, CDR2 YFSETQ. The CDR3 region is CASSLGPAGDTGELFF. CDR3 coding DNA: TGCGCCAGCAGCTTGGGTCCAGCGGGGGATACCGGGGAGCTGTTTTTT.

The chain carries TRBV28 and TRBJ2-7; perhaps TRBD1 as D (5 bases). The ends were cut back, 4 bases at V and 2 bases at J, with 6 bases in the middle. The CDR3 covers 12 residues. Germline CDR1 reads MDHEN; CDR2 reads SYDVKM. In nucleotides, the CDR3 is TGTGCCAGCAGTTCAGGGCCCTACGAGCAGTACTTC. Translation: CASSSGPYEQYF.

This clone was counted between two and nine times. CDR3 protein: CASSYGQGALDYGYTF. The CDR3 region has the DNA TGTGCCAGCAGCTACGGACAGGGGGCGTTGGACTATGGCTACACCTTC. The chain couples TRBV21-1 to TRBJ1-2; the table's D call TRBD1 went unverified against the DNA. TRBV21-1 is tagged as a pseudogene. CDR3 length equals 16 residues.

The CDR3 DNA is TGTGCCAGCAGCTTGGTGACGGTTAATAGCTACGAGCAGTACTTC. The encoded protein is CASSLVTVNSYEQYF. The V and J genes are TRBV5-4 and TRBJ2-7; D unclear. CDR1 is SGHNT and CDR2 is YYREEE in the germline V gene (reference sequence). CDR3 size: 15 residues. V dropped 0 bases and J dropped 3 bases, with 13 bases sitting between them.